These 17 T cell receptor beta chains were all obtained from the same sample, sequenced in a study of cytomegalovirus exposure and HLA in healthy donors. The PCR employed 60 Vbeta primers together with 13 Jbeta primers. Assay: immunoSEQ multiplex PCR; the TCRdb copy retains only in-frame clones and omits some. Of about 120,000 clones listed, 65% to 80% were seen once; the top ten hold just under 3%. The sequenced material came from PBMCs. The receptors here all came from a woman between 40 and 55 years old in good health and CMV-seropositive.

V usage is TRBV2 and J usage is TRBJ2-7; no clear D. Trimming shortened V by 8 bases and J by 2 bases, and 10 bases separated the two germline ends. In germline, CDR1 is SNHLY, CDR2 FYNNEI. CDR3 length equals 12 residues. The chain's CDR3 is CASGVETYEQYF. The CDR3 nucleotides read TGTGCCAGCGGTGTGGAGACCTACGAGCAGTACTTC.

The gene calls are TRBV2 and TRBJ2-2; 10 bases match TRBD1. V lost 11 bases to trimming and J lost 6 bases; unmatched junction nucleotides: 9. From germline, CDR1 is SNHLY and CDR2 FYNNEI. There are 14 residues in the CDR3. The CDR3 nucleotides read TGTGCCGCGGGCCGGGACAGGGGAGCCGGGGAGCTGTTTTTT. Protein: CAAGRDRGAGELFF. Supplemented by reference TRBV2 and TRBJ2-2, the full variable domain reads EPEVTQTPSHQVTQMGQEVILRCVPISNHLYFYWYRQILGQKVEFLVSFYNNEISEKSEIFDDQFSVERPDGSNFTLKIRSTKLEDSAMYFCAAGRDRGAGELFFGEGSRLTVL.

The chain links TRBV29-1 to TRBJ1-1, with 7 positions matching TRBD1. Germline V gene lookup returns CDR1 SQVTM and CDR2 ANQGSEA. With 7 bases clipped from V and 1 base from J, the junction kept 12 bases outside the gene matches. CDR3 length: 15 residues. CDR3 loop: CSARGAGLGNTEAFF. CDR3 bases: TGCAGCGCCAGGGGGGCTGGGTTGGGGAACACTGAAGCTTTCTTT.

This chain links TRBV15 with TRBJ2-3, with 10 bases matching TRBD2. This CDR3 is 15 amino acids long. CDR1 and CDR2 from the germline V gene are LNHNV and YYDKDF (reference sequence). J gave up 4 bases and V 0 bases, and 1 base lay outside the gene matches. The CDR3, as DNA: TGTGCCACCAGCAGAGATCTAGCGGGAGCAGATACGCAGTATTTT. It is translated as CATSRDLAGADTQYF.

V usage is TRBV7-6 and J usage is TRBJ2-5; 8 positions agree with TRBD1. With V trimmed by 1 base and J by 4 bases, 5 bases remained unmatched. The germline V gene encodes CDR1 SGHVS and CDR2 FNYEAQ. The CDR3 has 15 amino acids. The CDR3 is CASSLVAGGRETQYF. In DNA, the CDR3 is TGTGCCAGCAGCTTAGTTGCAGGGGGCAGAGAGACCCAGTACTTC.

This chain joins TRBV28 and TRBJ1-4; D is unresolved. CDR1 and CDR2 from the germline V gene are MDHEN and SYDVKM. The CDR3 is 15 residues long. V was shortened by 4 bases and J by 5 bases, with 14 bases between the two germline ends. The CDR3 here is CASSSRLIPNEKLFF. CDR3 bases: TGTGCCAGCAGTTCCCGACTAATCCCCAATGAAAAACTGTTTTTT.

The rearrangement uses TRBV6-6 and TRBJ2-7; maybe TRBD1 (6 bases). The V end was cut by 0 bases, the J end by 5 bases, with 8 bases between. Looked up from germline, CDR1 is MNHNY and CDR2 is SVGAGI (reference sequence). The CDR3 spans 13 residues. The CDR3 here is CASSYSRGNEQYF. As DNA, the CDR3 is TGTGCCAGCAGTTACTCGAGGGGGAACGAGCAGTACTTC.

V usage is TRBV20-1 and J usage is TRBJ2-5, with 8 bases lining up with TRBD2. This CDR3 is built from 11 residues. V lost 6 bases to trimming and J lost 9 bases; unmatched junction nucleotides: 6. The germline V gene encodes CDR1 DFQATT and CDR2 SNEGSKA (reference sequence). The CDR3 protein is CSATTSGSQYF. The DNA of the CDR3 is TGCAGTGCAACCACTAGCGGCTCCCAGTACTTC.

The chain combines TRBV27 with TRBJ2-1, with D unclear. CDR1 and CDR2 (germline): MNHEY, SMNVEV (reference sequence). The CDR3 loop spans 13 amino acids. The V and J ends lost 3 bases and 0 bases respectively, with 3 bases between them. CDR3 DNA sequence: TGTGCCAGCAGTTTCAACTCCTACAATGAGCAGTTCTTC. Translation: CASSFNSYNEQFF.

The chain employs TRBV5-6 and TRBJ1-1; D not certain. Between the trimmed V and J ends, which lost 4 bases and 0 bases, there was a span of 10 bases. CDR3 length equals 14 residues. From germline, CDR1 is SGHDT and CDR2 YYEEEE. The CDR3 sequence is CASSTHSMNTEAFF. CDR3 sequence (DNA): TGTGCCAGCAGCACGCACAGTATGAACACTGAAGCTTTCTTT.

The chain carries TRBV2 and TRBJ2-7, with 9 positions matching TRBD2. J lost 2 bases, V lost 1 base, and 0 bases had no gene match. Germline V CDR1 and CDR2: SNHLY, FYNNEI. The CDR3 extends over 14 amino acids. The CDR3 nucleotides are TGTGCCAGCAGTGAAGGGACTAGCGCCTACGAGCAGTACTTC. Protein: CASSEGTSAYEQYF.

The chain combines TRBV6-6 with TRBJ1-1, with unresolved D. In germline, CDR1 is MNHNY, CDR2 SVGAGI (reference sequence). This CDR3 comprises 12 residues. Trimming shortened V by 3 bases and J by 0 bases, and 2 bases separated the two germline ends. The CDR3 coding sequence is TGTGCCAGCAGTTATATGAACACTGAAGCTTTCTTT. It is translated as CASSYMNTEAFF.

V is TRBV7-2 and J is TRBJ1-1; D remains ambiguous. The V and J ends lost 1 base and 4 bases respectively, with 4 bases between them. This CDR3 region has 12 residues. Germline assignment: CDR1 SGHTA and CDR2 FQGNSA. The CDR3 is CASSLVSTEAFF. CDR3 nucleotide sequence: TGTGCCAGCAGCTTAGTATCCACTGAAGCTTTCTTT.

This clone turned up a few times. The chain couples TRBV9 to TRBJ1-6; D not resolved. Germline lookup yields CDR1 SGDLS and CDR2 YYNGEE. Trimming stripped 3 bases from V and 8 bases from J, with 18 bases between. The CDR3 consists of 16 residues. CDR3 bases: TGTGCCAGCAGCGCTCGCCCGGCCGGGGTTGATTCACCCCTCCACTTT. It encodes CASSARPAGVDSPLHF.

Turning to this clone: Germline is not matched at one junction end, which may reflect a read error. The chain has TRBV7-8 and TRBJ1-5, with a tentative D call TRBD1 (6 bases). Germline assignment: CDR1 SGHVS and CDR2 FQNEAQ. The CDR3 covers 15 residues. The CDR3 is CASSLVAGGNQPQHF. The CDR3 bases are TGTGCCAGCAGTTTAGTTGCAGGGGGCAATCAGCCCCAGCATTTT.

The chain uses TRBV27 and TRBJ2-3; 7 nucleotides line up with TRBD2. The V and J ends lost 1 base and 3 bases, in that order; junction bases with no gene match: 7. Per the germline V gene, CDR1 is MNHEY and CDR2 is SMNVEV (reference sequence). This CDR3 contains 16 residues. The CDR3 loop reads CASSLLREKMTDTQYF. Here the CDR3 DNA reads TGTGCCAGCAGTTTATTGCGGGAGAAGATGACAGATACGCAGTATTTT.

The chain couples TRBV7-9 to TRBJ1-1; 7 bases match TRBD1. The V and J ends lost 2 bases and 1 base, in that order; junction bases with no gene match: 7. The CDR3 consists of 16 residues. Germline lookup yields CDR1 SEHNR and CDR2 FQNEAQ (reference sequence). The CDR3 spells CASSLPGGRGNTEAFF. CDR3 bases: TGTGCCAGCAGCTTACCAGGGGGGCGCGGGAACACTGAAGCTTTCTTT.